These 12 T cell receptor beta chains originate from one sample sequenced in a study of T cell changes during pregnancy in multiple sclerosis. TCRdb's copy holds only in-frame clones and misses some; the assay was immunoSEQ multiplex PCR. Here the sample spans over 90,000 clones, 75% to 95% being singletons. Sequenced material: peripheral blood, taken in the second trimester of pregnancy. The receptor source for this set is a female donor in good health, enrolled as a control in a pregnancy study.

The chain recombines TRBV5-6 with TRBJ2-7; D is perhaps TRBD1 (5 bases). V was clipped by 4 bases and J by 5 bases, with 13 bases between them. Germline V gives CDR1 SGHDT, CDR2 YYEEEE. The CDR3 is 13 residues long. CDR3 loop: CASSPRVSDEQYF. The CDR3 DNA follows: TGTGCCAGCAGCCCCAGGGTATCGGACGAGCAGTACTTC.

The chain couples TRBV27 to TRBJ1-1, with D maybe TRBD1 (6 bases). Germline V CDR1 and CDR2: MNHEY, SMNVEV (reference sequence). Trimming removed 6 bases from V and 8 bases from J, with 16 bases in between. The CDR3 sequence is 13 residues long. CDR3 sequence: CASSRGALVEAFF. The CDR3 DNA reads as TGTGCCAGCAGCCGGGGGGCCCTGGTAGAAGCTTTCTTT.

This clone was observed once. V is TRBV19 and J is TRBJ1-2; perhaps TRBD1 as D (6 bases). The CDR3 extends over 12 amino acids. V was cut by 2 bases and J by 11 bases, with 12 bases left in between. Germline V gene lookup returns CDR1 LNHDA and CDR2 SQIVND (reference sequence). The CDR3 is CASSIIGTTYTF. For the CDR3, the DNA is TGTGCCAGTAGTATAATTGGGACAACTTACACCTTC.

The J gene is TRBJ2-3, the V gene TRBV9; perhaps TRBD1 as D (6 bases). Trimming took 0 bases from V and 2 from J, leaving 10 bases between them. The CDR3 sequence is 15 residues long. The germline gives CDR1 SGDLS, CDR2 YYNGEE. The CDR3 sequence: CASSVDGQTTDTQYF. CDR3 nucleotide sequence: TGTGCCAGCAGCGTAGATGGACAGACCACAGATACGCAGTATTTT.

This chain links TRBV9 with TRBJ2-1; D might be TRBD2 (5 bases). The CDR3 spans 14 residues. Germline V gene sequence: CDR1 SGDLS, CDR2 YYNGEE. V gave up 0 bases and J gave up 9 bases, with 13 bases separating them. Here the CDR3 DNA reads TGTGCCAGCAGCGTAGAGGGAGTTTCTGGTGAGCAGTTCTTC. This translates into CASSVEGVSGEQFF.

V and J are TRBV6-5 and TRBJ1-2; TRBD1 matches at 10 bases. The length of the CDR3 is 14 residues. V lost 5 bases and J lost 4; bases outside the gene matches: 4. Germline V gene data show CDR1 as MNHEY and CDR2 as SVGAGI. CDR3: CASSPDRGGYGYTF. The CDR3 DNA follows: TGTGCCAGCAGTCCGGACAGGGGGGGCTATGGCTACACCTTC.

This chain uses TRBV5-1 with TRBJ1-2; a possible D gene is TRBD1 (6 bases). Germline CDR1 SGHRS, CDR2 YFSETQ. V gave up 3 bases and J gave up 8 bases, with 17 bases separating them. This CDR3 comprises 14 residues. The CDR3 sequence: CASSSGTPKVGYTF. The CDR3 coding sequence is TGCGCCAGCAGCTCCGGGACACCAAAAGTAGGCTACACCTTC.

CDR3 sequence (DNA): TGCGCCAGCAGCCAAGAAGCTCTGGGGCCCGATTCACCCCTCCACTTT. The encoded protein is CASSQEALGPDSPLHF. The chain employs TRBV4-3 and TRBJ1-6, with D possibly being TRBD1 (5 bases). The ends were cut back, 0 bases at V and 8 bases at J, with 14 bases in the middle. Germline lookup yields CDR1 LGHNA and CDR2 YSLEER. The CDR3 consists of 16 residues.

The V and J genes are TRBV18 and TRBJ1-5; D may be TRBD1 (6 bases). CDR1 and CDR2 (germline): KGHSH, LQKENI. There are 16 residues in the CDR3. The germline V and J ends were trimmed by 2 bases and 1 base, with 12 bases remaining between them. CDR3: CASSPSGGPSNQPQHF. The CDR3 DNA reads TGTGCCAGCTCACCATCGGGGGGCCCAAGCAATCAGCCCCAGCATTTT.

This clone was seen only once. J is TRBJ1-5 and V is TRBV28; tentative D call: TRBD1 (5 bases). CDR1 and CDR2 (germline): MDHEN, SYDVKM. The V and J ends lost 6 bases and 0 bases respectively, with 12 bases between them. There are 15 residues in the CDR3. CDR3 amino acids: CASSARQNSNQPQHF. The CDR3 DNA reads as TGTGCCAGCAGCGCGAGACAGAATAGCAATCAGCCCCAGCATTTT. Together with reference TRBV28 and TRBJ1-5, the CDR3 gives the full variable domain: DVKVTQSSRYLVKRTGEKVFLECVQDMDHENMFWYRQDPGLGLRLIYFSYDVKMKEKGDIPEGYSVSREKKERFSLILESASTNQTSMYLCASSARQNSNQPQHFGDGTRLSIL.

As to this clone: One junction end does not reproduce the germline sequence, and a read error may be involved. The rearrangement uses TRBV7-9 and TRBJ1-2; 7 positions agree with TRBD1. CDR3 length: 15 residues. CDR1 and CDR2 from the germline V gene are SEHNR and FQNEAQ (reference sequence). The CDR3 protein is CASSLAAGTDYDYTF. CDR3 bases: TGTGCCAGCAGCTTAGCGGCGGGGACAGATTATGACTACACCTTC.

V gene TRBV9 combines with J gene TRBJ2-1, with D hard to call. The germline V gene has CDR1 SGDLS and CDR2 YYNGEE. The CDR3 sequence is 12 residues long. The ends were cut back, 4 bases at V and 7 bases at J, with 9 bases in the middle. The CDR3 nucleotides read TGTGCCAGCAGCACGACATCAAATGAGCAGTTCTTC. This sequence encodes CASSTTSNEQFF.